This is a list of T cell receptor beta chains from one sample in a study of T cell repertoires in aging, cancer and after chemotherapy. Each CDR3 protein gets one entry after TCRdb re-called the multiplex PCR reads with MiXCR. The sample shows just under 1,500 distinct CDR3 sequences, 39% of them seen only once. The sample comprised blood. These receptors were taken from a human donor with a solid tumor. The CDR3 runs from the conserved cysteine through the conserved F or W. Fields, in order: V gene, clone size, D gene, J gene, CDR3 DNA, CDR3 protein. D genes are given only for firm matches. Rows may omit the clone size; those that give it use once, few, many or a size class.

TRBV12-3/TRBV12-4	-	TRBD1	TRBJ1-4	TGTGCCAGCAGTTTTACAGGGGAGGGTCGTCCTAATGAAAAACTGTTTTTT	CASSFTGEGRPNEKLFF
TRBV19	few	-	TRBJ1-4	TGTGCCAGTAGTGTGGCGTGGGGCGAACTGTTTTTT	CASSVAWGELFF
TRBV7-6	few	TRBD2	TRBJ2-1	TGTGCCAGCAGCTTAGGCGGGAGGGTCCATGAGCAGTTCTTC	CASSLGGRVHEQFF
TRBV5-4	-	TRBD1	TRBJ1-1	TGTGCCAGCAGCTTCTACCAGGGGGGGGACACTGAAGCTTTCTTT	CASSFYQGGDTEAFF
TRBV5-1	-	-	TRBJ1-2	TGCGCCAGCAGCTTGGGAAGGGCTTCACAGGGCTACACCTTC	CASSLGRASQGYTF
TRBV5-4	-	TRBD2	TRBJ2-5	TGTGCCAGCAGCGCCGGACTAGCGGGGAGTCAAGAGACCCAGTACTTC	CASSAGLAGSQETQYF
TRBV19	few	TRBD1	TRBJ2-2	TGTGCCAGTAATTCGGACAGGGGGAAGCTGTTTTTT	CASNSDRGKLFF
TRBV6-5	few	-	TRBJ2-5	TGTGCCAGCAGTTCCCACGGGGGCAGGGAGACCCAGTACTTC	CASSSHGGRETQYF
TRBV7-2	-	-	TRBJ1-1	TGTGCCAGCAGCCCCTCGGGGACGAACACTGAAGCTTTCTTT	CASSPSGTNTEAFF
TRBV20-1	-	TRBD2	TRBJ2-5	TGCAGTGCTAGTTGTCGGGAGGGCCGAGAGACCCAGTACTTC	CSASCREGRETQYF
TRBV7-9	-	TRBD1	TRBJ1-4	TGTGCCAGCAGCGCAAGACAGGGCCTTAATGAAAGACTGTTTTTT	CASSARQGLNERLFF
TRBV6-6	few	-	TRBJ2-3	TGTGCCAGCAGCTCCTTACCCCGTGGAGCAGATACGCAGTATTTT	CASSSLPRGADTQYF
TRBV7-6	few	TRBD2	TRBJ2-3	TGTGCCAGCAGCTTAGCGGGAGGGCCGGGGGATACGCAGTATTTT	CASSLAGGPGDTQYF
TRBV30	large	TRBD1	TRBJ1-2	TGTGCCTGGAGTGTACAGGGCAGGGGGCCTACTCACTATGGCTACACCTTC	CAWSVQGRGPTHYGYTF